Shown below are 23 T cell receptor beta chains from a single sample sequenced in a study of regulatory T cells in long-lasting Graves disease. According to the study, TCR beta libraries were built with iRepertoire HTBI primers and CDR3-region Arm-PCR. Each CDR3 protein gets one entry after TCRdb re-called the multiplex PCR reads with MiXCR. Counted here are 530,000 or so distinct CDR3 sequences, 16% occurring once; the ten biggest clones make up around 12%. The time point is: newly diagnosed GD, antithyroid drugs for less than 3 months. PBMCs were the source of the RNA used for TCR sequencing. This sample was shared with a second study, whose subject was T cells in Graves' hyperthyroidism and ophthalmopathy.

The input for sequencing was peripheral blood mononuclear cells (PBMCs), taken at new diagnosis, from a patient treated with antithyroid drugs. The origin of the receptors is a man between 18 and 35 years old with Graves disease.

There are many counts of this clonotype. V gene TRBV2 combines with J gene TRBJ2-1, with D possibly matching TRBD2 (5 bases). This CDR3 spans 15 amino acids. Germline CDR1 and CDR2: SNHLY and FYNNEI. Trimming took 4 bases from V and 0 from J, leaving 10 bases between them. CDR3 DNA: TGTGCCAGCAGTGCCAACCGGGGCTCCTACAATGAGCAGTTCTTC. Its translation: CASSANRGSYNEQFF.

The gene calls are TRBV19 and TRBJ2-7; D assignment may be TRBD1 or TRBD2 (5 bases each). The CDR3 runs 14 residues. Germline V gives CDR1 LNHDA, CDR2 SQIVND (reference sequence). Trimming left V 5 bases short and J 2 bases short, with 13 bases between. Written as DNA, the CDR3 is TGTGCCAGTAGTCTAATTTGGGGGACCTACGAGCAGTACTTC. This sequence encodes CASSLIWGTYEQYF.

This sequence joins TRBV27 and TRBJ2-3; either TRBD1 or TRBD2 may supply D (7 bases each). Trimming stripped 5 bases from V and 4 bases from J, with 16 bases between. The CDR3 is 15 amino acids. Per the germline V gene, CDR1 is MNHEY and CDR2 is SMNVEV (reference sequence). As DNA, the CDR3 is TGTGCCAGCAGTCCAGGGGGGGCGAGCCCAGATACGCAGTATTTT. This translates into CASSPGGASPDTQYF.

This clonotype was seen a handful of times. The V call is TRBV29-1, the J call TRBJ1-2; D gene unclear. Deletions cut 3 bases from V and 3 bases from J, with 11 bases between. CDR3 length: 13 residues. Per germline, CDR1 SQVTM and CDR2 ANQGSEA. The CDR3 nucleotides are TGCAGCGTTGATAGTGCGGGCGACTATGGCTACACCTTC. Protein sequence: CSVDSAGDYGYTF.

This clonotype was seen at least ten times. The rearrangement links TRBV7-9 to TRBJ2-1; weak D call: TRBD1 (6 bases). The CDR3 loop spans 16 amino acids. Looked up from germline, CDR1 is SEHNR and CDR2 is FQNEAQ (reference sequence). Trimming pared 8 bases from V and 0 bases from J, leaving 17 bases between. The CDR3 sequence: CASLRGTVGSYNEQFF. CDR3 DNA sequence: TGTGCCAGCCTGAGGGGGACGGTGGGCTCCTACAATGAGCAGTTCTTC.

This clonotype was seen only a few times. The chain recombines TRBV20-1 with TRBJ1-6; no clear D gene. The CDR3 totals 15 residues. Trimming removed 3 bases at V and 4 bases at J, with 13 bases between. Germline loops: CDR1 DFQATT, CDR2 SNEGSKA (reference sequence). The CDR3: CSARPRQLYNSPLHF. The CDR3 DNA is TGCAGTGCTAGGCCCCGGCAGCTATATAATTCACCCCTCCACTTT.

There are many counts of this clonotype. The rearrangement joins TRBV6-1 to TRBJ2-7; D is unclear. Between the trimmed V and J ends, which lost 5 bases and 7 bases, there was a span of 9 bases. In germline, CDR1 is MNHNS, CDR2 SASEGT. The CDR3 runs 11 residues. The CDR3 sequence: CASSPQTEQYF. The CDR3, as DNA: TGTGCCAGCAGTCCCCAGACTGAGCAGTACTTC.

The chain couples TRBV30 to TRBJ1-2, with D possibly TRBD1 on 5 matching bases. Trimming took 4 bases from V and 8 from J, leaving 26 bases between them. CDR3 length: 16 residues. Germline V gene sequence: CDR1 GTSNPN, CDR2 SVGIG (reference sequence). The DNA of the CDR3 is TGTGCCTGGATCCGGCAGGGTTCCGGGGCCTTGGGCGGCTACACCTTC. Protein product: CAWIRQGSGALGGYTF. The full variable domain, with the rest looked up from reference TRBV30 and TRBJ1-2, is SQTIHQWPATLVQPVGSPLSLECTVEGTSNPNLYWYRQAAGRGLQLLFYSVGIGQISSEVPQNLSASRPQDRQFILSSKKLLLSDSGFYLCAWIRQGSGALGGYTFGSGTRLTVV.

This chain uses TRBV20-1 with TRBJ1-5; TRBD1 aligns across 9 bases. The CDR3 runs to 13 residues. Per germline, CDR1 DFQATT and CDR2 SNEGSKA (reference sequence). The trim removed 5 bases at V and 7 bases at J, leaving 6 bases unmatched. The CDR3 region is CSAPGTGSQPQHF. CDR3 nucleotides: TGCAGTGCTCCCGGGACAGGGAGCCAGCCCCAGCATTTT.

This sequence joins TRBV5-1 and TRBJ2-4; 10 bases align to TRBD1. With 0 bases clipped from V and 2 bases from J, the junction kept 5 bases outside the gene matches. The V gene's germline CDR1 is SGHRS and CDR2 YFSETQ. CDR3 length: 17 residues. CDR3 region: CASSLGQGQGPKNIQYF. CDR3 DNA sequence: TGCGCCAGCAGCTTGGGCCAGGGACAGGGGCCCAAAAACATTCAGTACTTC.

This clonotype showed up many times. V and J are TRBV30 and TRBJ2-1; TRBD2 matches at 8 bases. Germline trimming cut 0 bases from V and 8 bases from J; bases unmatched to any gene: 9. The CDR3 totals 15 residues. Germline CDR1 reads GTSNPN; CDR2 reads SVGIG (reference sequence). The CDR3 DNA is TGTGCCTGGAGTGTAAGGCTAGCGGGTCCCTATGAGCAGTTCTTC. Translation: CAWSVRLAGPYEQFF.

The chain employs TRBV12-3 or TRBV12-4 and TRBJ1-2; D ambiguous. V was trimmed by 8 bases and J by 7 bases, leaving 20 bases between them. This CDR3 has 14 residues. The CDR3 here is CASGRRAPGLGYTF. CDR3 bases: TGTGCCAGCGGACGACGGGCCCCTGGTCTTGGCTACACCTTC.

There are many counts of this clonotype. The chain has TRBV20-1 and TRBJ1-1; 7 bases agree with TRBD1. V lost 2 bases to trimming and J lost 3 bases; unmatched junction nucleotides: 9. The CDR3 has 15 amino acids. Germline values: CDR1 DFQATT, CDR2 SNEGSKA (reference sequence). As DNA, the CDR3 is TGCAGTGCTAGACATAGTACAGGGGCGGACACTGAAGCTTTCTTT. This encodes CSARHSTGADTEAFF.

This clonotype was found many times. This rearrangement joins TRBV6-5 to TRBJ1-1, with D possibly matching TRBD1 (6 bases). CDR3 size: 16 residues. The germline V and J ends were trimmed by 4 bases and 4 bases, with 19 bases remaining between them. Germline V gene sequence: CDR1 MNHEY, CDR2 SVGAGI. Here the CDR3 DNA reads TGTGCCAGCAGTTCCCTCAGTGGGGGCGCATCCACTGAAGCTTTCTTT. Translation: CASSSLSGGASTEAFF.

CDR3 sequence: CASSQEAGSGNTIYF. The DNA for the CDR3 is TGTGCCAGCAGCCAAGAAGCCGGGTCTGGAAACACCATATATTTT. V is TRBV4-2 and J is TRBJ1-3; D gene uncertain. There are 15 residues in the CDR3. Germline-derived CDR1 and CDR2 are LGHNA and YNFKEQ. Trimming took off 0 bases at V and 1 base at J, with 7 bases between the two ends.

This clonotype was observed a handful of times. This chain joins TRBV4-1 and TRBJ2-3, with 11 positions matching TRBD2. The CDR3 totals 17 residues. The V segment lost 0 bases and the J segment 7 bases; nucleotides outside the gene matches: 9. Germline V gene lookup returns CDR1 MGHRA and CDR2 YSYEKL. CDR3: CASSQDRLAGGGHTQYF. The CDR3 DNA reads TGCGCCAGCAGCCAAGATAGGCTAGCGGGAGGAGGGCATACGCAGTATTTT.

The sample holds many counts of this clonotype. The chain uses TRBV27 and TRBJ2-2; 8 positions agree with TRBD2. The CDR3 loop spans 17 amino acids. The V gene end was trimmed by 1 base and the J gene end by 8 bases; junction bases not matched to a gene: 12. Germline lookup yields CDR1 MNHEY and CDR2 SMNVEV (reference sequence). CDR3 amino acids: CASSLFVTSAALGELFF. As DNA, the CDR3 is TGTGCCAGCAGTTTATTTGTGACTAGCGCTGCTCTGGGGGAGCTGTTTTTT.

This clonotype was counted at least ten times. The chain has TRBV7-9 and TRBJ2-7; D is undetermined. There are 14 residues in the CDR3. Germline loops: CDR1 SEHNR, CDR2 FQNEAQ (reference sequence). With 3 bases removed from V and 7 bases from J, the gap between germline ends came to 16 bases. This CDR3 is CASSFGPRVGEQYF. CDR3 coding DNA: TGTGCCAGCAGCTTCGGGCCCCGAGTCGGGGAGCAGTACTTC.

This clonotype has ten or more counts. J is TRBJ2-6 and V is TRBV6-2 or TRBV6-3; 10 bases agree with TRBD2. This CDR3 has 16 residues. Germline CDR1 and CDR2: MNHEY and SVGEGT. V lost 11 bases and J lost 4; bases outside the gene matches: 11. The CDR3 bases are TGTGCCGGAAGCGGGAGGGCCTCTTCCGGGGCCAACGTCCTGACTTTC. Amino acid sequence: CAGSGRASSGANVLTF.

The chain combines TRBV2 with TRBJ2-3, with a weak D call TRBD2 (5 bases). This CDR3 comprises 14 residues. The germline V gene encodes CDR1 SNHLY and CDR2 FYNNEI. V shed 8 bases and J shed 0 bases, with 12 bases lying between them. The chain's CDR3 is CASLGKTSTDTQYF. CDR3 bases: TGTGCCAGCCTCGGGAAGACTAGCACAGATACGCAGTATTTT.

The rearrangement links TRBV7-2 to TRBJ2-5; D may be TRBD2 (5 bases). Germline assignment: CDR1 SGHTA and CDR2 FQGNSA. V was pared by 3 bases and J by 3 bases, with 11 bases between. This CDR3 spans 14 amino acids. The CDR3 sequence is CASSFPAAKETQYF. DNA of the CDR3: TGTGCCAGCAGCTTTCCAGCGGCAAAAGAGACCCAGTACTTC.

In this sample, this clonotype turned up many times. The chain joins TRBV6-5 to TRBJ2-7; a weak D match, TRBD2 (6 bases). The germline V and J ends were trimmed by 2 bases and 0 bases, with 26 bases remaining between them. Germline CDR1 MNHEY, CDR2 SVGAGI. CDR3 length equals 20 residues. The CDR3 coding sequence is TGTGCCAGCAGTTACCCGGGACTCCGATTCACCCATTTGAGCTCCTACGAGCAGTACTTC. Translated, it gives CASSYPGLRFTHLSSYEQYF.

This clonotype occurred many times. The chain is built from TRBV30 and TRBJ2-4; TRBD1 matches at 7 bases. Germline loops: CDR1 GTSNPN, CDR2 SVGIG (reference sequence). V lost 5 bases, J lost 3 bases, and 1 base stayed unmatched. The CDR3 has 12 amino acids. The CDR3 sequence: CAWQGDKNIQYF. The CDR3, as DNA: TGTGCCTGGCAGGGGGACAAAAACATTCAGTACTTC.